The 15 T cell receptor beta chains reported below all come from one sample, sequenced in a study of Graves' ophthalmopathy and Graves' hyperthyroidism. RNA transcripts were the template, and TCR beta CDR3 regions were amplified from them. HTBI primers were used in a first-round RT-PCR, which preceded a second-round multiplex PCR. TCRdb called the multiplex PCR reads again in MiXCR, with one record for every CDR3 protein. The sample lists 740,000 or so distinct CDR3 sequences, approximately 40% seen once, with 40% to 55% in the top ten. Source material: peripheral blood. These TCRs come from an adult man with Graves' ophthalmopathy.

Many counts were recorded for this clonotype. This rearrangement joins TRBV7-8 to TRBJ2-5; 8 bases match TRBD1. This CDR3 comprises 14 residues. Germline CDR1 reads SGHVS; CDR2 reads FQNEAQ. Trimming at V came to 5 bases and at J to 2 bases, leaving 4 bases not matched to a gene. For the CDR3, the DNA is TGTGCCAGCAGCCACCGGACAGGGCAAGAGACCCAGTACTTC. Translation: CASSHRTGQETQYF.

On this clonotype itself: This may be a read error: a much more frequent sequence differs by one nucleotide. As DNA, the CDR3 is TGCAGTGCTAGACACGTGGTGGAGACCCAGTACTTC. Translating gives CSARHVVETQYF. This chain joins TRBV20-1 and TRBJ2-5; D is uncertain. V was clipped by 2 bases and J by 5 bases, with 9 bases between them. This CDR3 is 12 amino acids long. Germline V gene sequence: CDR1 DFQATT, CDR2 SNEGSKA (reference sequence).

This clonotype was seen at least ten times. V usage is TRBV7-2 and J usage is TRBJ1-1; no reliable D call. CDR3 length: 13 residues. Germline V gene data show CDR1 as SGHTA and CDR2 as FQGNSA. The V end lost 0 bases, the J end lost 11 bases, and 13 bases lay between the germline ends. The CDR3 sequence is CASSLAVSRAAFF. The CDR3 region has the DNA TGTGCCAGCAGCTTAGCAGTCTCTCGAGCGGCTTTCTTT.

This clonotype appeared a few times. The chain recombines TRBV20-1 with TRBJ2-7, with D perhaps TRBD1 (5 bases). Trimming cost V 6 bases and J 3 bases, with 18 bases left between them. This CDR3 contains 14 residues. Per germline, CDR1 DFQATT and CDR2 SNEGSKA (reference sequence). The CDR3, as DNA: TGCAGTGCCGTCCCCCCCAGGGTTAACTACGAGCAGTACTTC. Protein sequence: CSAVPPRVNYEQYF.

The V and J genes are TRBV12-3 or TRBV12-4 and TRBJ2-5; 8 positions match TRBD1. J lost 5 bases, V lost 4 bases, and 12 bases had no gene match. The CDR3 is 16 amino acids. This chain's CDR3 is CASSYPKDRGWETQYF. The CDR3 bases are TGTGCCAGCAGTTACCCCAAAGACAGGGGCTGGGAGACCCAGTACTTC.

This clonotype has at least ten counts. V and J are TRBV15 and TRBJ1-1, with D possibly being TRBD1 (6 bases). Trimming stripped 1 base from V and 2 bases from J, with 11 bases between. Germline CDR1 is LNHNV and CDR2 is YYDKDF (reference sequence). The CDR3 is 15 amino acids. This chain's CDR3 is CATSRATGVNTEAFF. Here the CDR3 DNA reads TGTGCCACCAGCAGAGCGACAGGAGTAAACACTGAAGCTTTCTTT.

This clonotype was detected a few times. This chain links TRBV7-3 with TRBJ2-7; TRBD2 is a possible D gene (6 bases). Germline V gene sequence: CDR1 SGHTA, CDR2 FQGTGA. V dropped 4 bases and J dropped 2 bases, with 21 bases sitting between them. The CDR3 covers 17 residues. For the CDR3, the DNA is TGTGCCAGCAGCTCCTGGACTGGGCGGGACGGGACCTACGAGCAGTACTTC. Translated: CASSSWTGRDGTYEQYF.

Comments on this clonotype: A read error is possible here, since a much larger clone lies one base away. The chain carries TRBV11-1 and TRBJ1-2; no firm D call. The V end lost 5 bases, the J end lost 6 bases, and 13 bases lay between the germline ends. The CDR3 is made up of 13 amino acids. From germline, CDR1 is SGHAT and CDR2 FQDESV (reference sequence). CDR3 residues: CASSQDLHHGYTF. As DNA, the CDR3 is TGTGCCAGCAGCCAAGACCTCCACCATGGCTACACCTTC.

This clonotype has ten or more counts. V and J are TRBV19 and TRBJ1-1; no clear D. This CDR3 has 14 amino acids. Germline values: CDR1 LNHDA, CDR2 SQIVND (reference sequence). V shed 1 base and J shed 0 bases, with 6 bases lying between them. CDR3 nucleotide sequence: TGTGCCAGTAGTATAGCCCAGATGAACACTGAAGCTTTCTTT. Encoded protein: CASSIAQMNTEAFF.

V gene TRBV10-3 combines with J gene TRBJ1-6; D gene unclear. Trimming left V 2 bases short and J 8 bases short, with 4 bases between. The CDR3 length is 12 residues. Germline V gene sequence: CDR1 ENHRY, CDR2 SYGVKD. CDR3 DNA: TGTGCCATCAGTGAGCCGGATTCACCCCTCCACTTT. It specifies CAISEPDSPLHF.

The table lists this clonotype with a few counts. This chain connects TRBV25-1 to TRBJ2-2; tentatively, D is TRBD1 (6 bases). The germline V gene encodes CDR1 MGHDK and CDR2 SYGVNS. V was trimmed by 7 bases and J by 7 bases, leaving 13 bases between them. This CDR3 contains 13 residues. The CDR3 loop reads CASKQGVDGELFF. The CDR3 region has the DNA TGTGCCAGCAAACAGGGAGTGGACGGGGAGCTGTTTTTT.

The chain couples TRBV29-1 to TRBJ1-6, with D perhaps TRBD1 (5 bases). Germline CDR1 is SQVTM and CDR2 is ANQGSEA. The CDR3 runs to 16 residues. The germline V and J ends were trimmed by 4 bases and 7 bases, with 20 bases remaining between them. The CDR3 reads CSVVSGEGFLNSPLHF. The CDR3, as DNA: TGCAGCGTTGTATCGGGGGAAGGGTTCTTAAATTCACCCCTCCACTTT.

This clonotype was seen just once. Relative to the germline gene, one junction end is altered; a read error may explain this. The chain links TRBV7-9 to TRBJ1-1, with D tentatively TRBD1 (6 bases). This CDR3 is built from 15 residues. Germline CDR1 is SEHNR and CDR2 is FQNEAQ (reference sequence). The DNA of the CDR3 is TGTGCCAGCAGCTTACTTCAGGGGAGGAACACTGGAGCTTTCTTT. This gives the protein CASSLLQGRNTGAFF.

The chain has TRBV9 and TRBJ1-2, with D maybe TRBD1 (6 bases). Trimming left V 5 bases short and J 4 bases short, with 18 bases between. CDR3 length equals 15 residues. The germline V gene has CDR1 SGDLS and CDR2 YYNGEE. The CDR3 here is CASSRGQDWIYGYTF. The CDR3 DNA sequence: TGTGCCAGCAGTCGGGGGCAGGACTGGATCTATGGCTACACCTTC.

This clonotype was seen at least ten times. The V gene is TRBV5-1, the J gene TRBJ1-1; a possible D gene is TRBD1 (5 bases). Germline CDR1 SGHRS, CDR2 YFSETQ. This CDR3 spans 13 amino acids. V was cut by 2 bases and J by 5 bases, with 10 bases left in between. The CDR3 bases are TGCGCCAGCAGCTTATCGGGGGGTACTGAAGCTTTCTTT. Encoded protein: CASSLSGGTEAFF.